These 14 T cell receptor beta chains were all obtained from the same sample, sequenced in a study of cytomegalovirus exposure and HLA in healthy donors. This PCR relied on a set of 60 Vbeta primers and 13 Jbeta primers. Sequencing used immunoSEQ multiplex PCR; TCRdb keeps in-frame clones, though not all of them. The table lists 150,000 to 200,000 clones, 81% of them singletons, with more than 3% in the top ten. Sequencing was done on a sample of PBMCs. These TCRs come from a man aged 40-55 years in good health and CMV-seropositive.

The CDR3 DNA reads TGTGCCAGCCAGGGGTCCGGAAACACCATATATTTT. This encodes CASQGSGNTIYF. V gene TRBV10-3 combines with J gene TRBJ1-3; TRBD1 might be the D (6 bases). This CDR3 spans 12 amino acids. Germline CDR1 reads ENHRY; CDR2 reads SYGVKD. Between the trimmed V and J ends, which lost 10 bases and 4 bases, there was a span of 11 bases.

The rearrangement joins TRBV9 to TRBJ2-1; D is uncertain. The CDR3 spans 15 residues. The germline V gene encodes CDR1 SGDLS and CDR2 YYNGEE. V was trimmed by 4 bases and J by 6 bases, leaving 17 bases between them. The CDR3 spells CASSLEIAIGNEQFF. The CDR3 DNA follows: TGTGCCAGCAGCCTCGAGATCGCTATTGGCAATGAGCAGTTCTTC.

Points on this clone: A read error is likely, as this CDR3 ends without the conserved phenylalanine or tryptophan. It is unclear where the CDR3 begins or ends on the DNA, so no DNA is shown, and the CDR3 is as TCRdb lists it. The rearrangement uses TRBV25-1 and TRBJ2-7; the table's TRBD2 call for D was not verified on the DNA. Looked up from germline, CDR1 is MGHDK and CDR2 is SYGVNS. The CDR3 is 8 amino acids in total, end residues counted. CDR3 sequence: CASSVVAG.

V is TRBV15 and J is TRBJ2-7, with 10 bases matching TRBD2. Germline-derived CDR1 and CDR2 are LNHNV and YYDKDF (reference sequence). The CDR3 is 14 residues long. V was pared by 11 bases and J by 1 base, with 8 bases of the junction left unmatched. CDR3: CAVQRTSGSYEQYF. CDR3 bases: TGTGCCGTACAGAGGACTAGCGGTTCCTACGAGCAGTACTTC.

This clone was counted a few times. The chain combines TRBV9 with TRBJ2-3, with 9 nucleotides matching TRBD1. Germline CDR1 is SGDLS and CDR2 is YYNGEE. The CDR3 runs 19 residues. Trimming took 0 bases from V and 2 from J; bases not matched to a gene: 13. The DNA for the CDR3 is TGTGCCAGCAGCGTAGGAGGTCTGGGACAGGGAGGCCCCACAGATACGCAGTATTTT. Translation: CASSVGGLGQGGPTDTQYF.

The chain employs TRBV19 and TRBJ2-5, with 7 bases lining up with TRBD1. Losses at the gene ends were 5 bases for V and 2 bases for J; bases not matched to a gene: 5. From germline, CDR1 is LNHDA and CDR2 SQIVND (reference sequence). This CDR3 contains 14 residues. CDR3 bases: TGTGCCAGTAGTGCCCGACAGGGACAAGAGACCCAGTACTTC. It translates to CASSARQGQETQYF.

The rearrangement uses TRBV6-6 and TRBJ2-3; D might be TRBD2 (6 bases). Germline assignment: CDR1 MNHNY and CDR2 SVGAGI (reference sequence). V lost 7 bases and J 0 bases, leaving 8 bases between the germline ends. The CDR3 has 13 amino acids. CDR3 protein: CASTGVSTDTQYF. The CDR3, as DNA: TGTGCCAGCACGGGGGTTAGCACAGATACGCAGTATTTT.

This clone has just a few counts. This chain connects TRBV6-6 to TRBJ1-5; D call uncertain. Germline V gene data show CDR1 as MNHNY and CDR2 as SVGAGI (reference sequence). The CDR3 consists of 14 residues. Trimming cost V 0 bases and J 5 bases, with 8 bases left between them. CDR3 region: CASSYSPQDQPQHF. The CDR3 coding sequence is TGTGCCAGCAGTTACTCCCCCCAGGATCAGCCCCAGCATTTT.

This rearrangement joins TRBV27 to TRBJ1-3; D unclear. Germline loops: CDR1 MNHEY, CDR2 SMNVEV (reference sequence). This CDR3 is built from 13 residues. With 5 bases removed from V and 1 base from J, the gap between germline ends came to 6 bases. Here the CDR3 reads CASSPRSGNTIYF. Written as DNA, the CDR3 is TGTGCCAGCAGTCCCAGGTCTGGAAACACCATATATTTT.

The rearrangement joins TRBV11-2 to TRBJ2-3, with D possibly matching TRBD2 (5 bases). This CDR3 comprises 12 residues. Germline assignment: CDR1 SGHAT and CDR2 FQNNGV. The V gene lost 11 bases and the J gene lost 8 bases, with 17 bases spanning the gap. CDR3 DNA: TGTGCCGGAGGCGGAGCACAAGGTACGCAGTATTTT. It encodes CAGGGAQGTQYF.

The rearrangement joins TRBV19 to TRBJ2-7; TRBD2 aligns across 12 bases. Germline CDR1 and CDR2: LNHDA and SQIVND (reference sequence). J lost 3 bases, V lost 6 bases, and 3 bases had no gene match. The CDR3 runs to 14 residues. The CDR3: CASRRLAGDYEQYF. The CDR3 DNA reads TGTGCCAGTAGGCGACTAGCGGGGGACTACGAGCAGTACTTC.

V usage is TRBV5-1 and J usage is TRBJ2-7, with TRBD1 identical over 8 bases. Germline V CDR1 and CDR2: SGHRS, YFSETQ. This CDR3 has 13 residues. Germline trimming cut 2 bases from V and 7 bases from J; bases unmatched to any gene: 5. The CDR3 reads CASSLPGGWEQYF. CDR3 DNA: TGCGCCAGCAGCTTACCAGGGGGCTGGGAGCAGTACTTC.

The chain recombines TRBV6-1 with TRBJ2-1; 7 nucleotides agree with TRBD2. Germline V gene sequence: CDR1 MNHNS, CDR2 SASEGT. The CDR3 is made up of 14 amino acids. V was clipped by 6 bases and J by 4 bases; unmatched bases: 6. DNA for the CDR3: TGTGCCAGCAGCCCGGGAGGACCTTACAATGAGCAGTTCTTC. Its translation: CASSPGGPYNEQFF.

The chain links TRBV18 to TRBJ1-1; D perhaps matches TRBD1 (5 bases). V shed 6 bases and J shed 1 base, with 9 bases lying between them. CDR1 and CDR2 from the germline V gene are KGHSH and LQKENI. The CDR3 totals 13 residues. The CDR3 coding sequence is TGTGCCAGCTCTGCGACAGAGAACACTGAAGCTTTCTTT. Translation: CASSATENTEAFF.